These 17 T cell receptor beta chains came from one sample sequenced in a study of identical twins. From the 5' RACE reads, TCRdb called clonotypes with MiXCR, one entry per CDR3 protein. The table has about 330,000 distinct CDR3 sequences, approximately 13% seen once. The same sample was also used in a study of yellow fever vaccine responses in identical twins.

The sample comprised CD8+ T cells sorted from blood. The origin of the receptors is a young woman in good health.

This clonotype occurred a few times. This chain joins TRBV7-9 and TRBJ2-7; tentative D call: TRBD1 (6 bases). Trimming left V 6 bases short and J 2 bases short, with 8 bases between. The germline gives CDR1 SEHNR, CDR2 FQNEAQ (reference sequence). The CDR3 is 12 residues long. DNA for the CDR3: TGTGCCAGCAGAGAGGGGGCCTACGAGCAGTACTTC. Translating gives CASREGAYEQYF.

This clonotype was observed at least ten times. V usage is TRBV9 and J usage is TRBJ2-7; 7 bases agree with TRBD1. The germline CDR1 and CDR2 sequences are SGDLS and YYNGEE. Losses at the gene ends were 0 bases for V and 4 bases for J; bases not matched to a gene: 7. The CDR3 is 15 residues long. The CDR3 reads CASSVEGTGDYEQYF. DNA of the CDR3: TGTGCCAGCAGCGTAGAGGGAACAGGGGATTACGAGCAGTACTTC.

This sequence joins TRBV12-3 or TRBV12-4 and TRBJ2-1; 8 bases match TRBD2. This CDR3 is 15 amino acids long. Trimming at V came to 3 bases and at J to 8 bases, leaving 9 bases not matched to a gene. In DNA, the CDR3 is TGTGCCAGCAGTTTTCTTCGGGAGGGCAGCGATGAGCAGTTCTTC. It yields the protein CASSFLREGSDEQFF.

This chain joins TRBV5-6 and TRBJ2-6, with D perhaps TRBD1 (5 bases). The CDR3 totals 15 residues. CDR1 and CDR2 from the germline V gene are SGHDT and YYEEEE. The V and J ends lost 0 bases and 2 bases respectively, with 6 bases between them. The CDR3 protein is CASSLEGAGANVLTF. The CDR3 DNA sequence: TGTGCCAGCAGCTTGGAAGGGGCTGGGGCCAACGTCCTGACTTTC.

This clonotype was detected a few times. The junction departs from germline at one end; a sequencing error may be responsible. This rearrangement joins TRBV27 to TRBJ2-2, with 7 bases lining up with TRBD2. The length of the CDR3 is 12 residues. Germline V gives CDR1 MNHEY, CDR2 SMNVEV (reference sequence). The CDR3 DNA reads as TGTGCCAGCCAGCGGGGTACCGGGGAGCTGTTCTTT. This encodes CASQRGTGELFF.

The rearrangement links TRBV28 to TRBJ2-1; tentatively, D is TRBD1 (5 bases). Trimming stripped 6 bases from V and 8 bases from J, with 11 bases between. This CDR3 is 12 amino acids long. Germline V gene sequence: CDR1 MDHEN, CDR2 SYDVKM. CDR3: CASRGRAHEQFF. CDR3 nucleotide sequence: TGTGCCAGCAGGGGCAGGGCTCATGAGCAGTTCTTC.

The chain combines TRBV28 with TRBJ2-1; the D gene could be TRBD1 or TRBD2 (7 bases each). The CDR3 runs to 15 residues. Germline CDR1 and CDR2: MDHEN and SYDVKM. V shed 4 bases and J shed 2 bases, with 12 bases lying between them. CDR3 amino acids: CASSSAGGAYNEQFF. CDR3 nucleotides: TGTGCCAGCAGTTCGGCAGGGGGGGCCTACAATGAGCAGTTCTTC.

This clonotype was detected a few times. V gene TRBV7-9 combines with J gene TRBJ2-7; the D gene could be TRBD1 or TRBD2 (5 bases each). V was cut by 5 bases and J by 3 bases, with 20 bases left in between. Germline loops: CDR1 SEHNR, CDR2 FQNEAQ (reference sequence). The CDR3 is made up of 16 amino acids. The CDR3 DNA follows: TGTGCCAGCAGCCCTGCCGGGACCACCGGAGGCTACGAGCAGTACTTC. It encodes CASSPAGTTGGYEQYF.

This clonotype was counted only a few times. The CDR3 loop is CASSDTSPQETQYF. The DNA for the CDR3 is TGTGCCAGCAGTGACACTAGCCCCCAAGAGACCCAGTACTTC. The chain couples TRBV2 to TRBJ2-5; tentatively, D is TRBD2 (6 bases). From germline, CDR1 is SNHLY and CDR2 FYNNEI. The CDR3 is 14 residues long. The V gene lost 3 bases and the J gene lost 1 base, with 9 bases spanning the gap.

This clonotype was recorded at least ten times. The chain joins TRBV12-3 or TRBV12-4 to TRBJ2-1, with 7 bases lining up with TRBD2. J was trimmed by 9 bases and V by 5 bases; bases with no gene match: 10. The CDR3 is 14 amino acids. This chain's CDR3 is CASSPGWAGVEQFF. CDR3 coding DNA: TGTGCCAGCAGTCCCGGCTGGGCGGGAGTTGAGCAGTTCTTC.

The chain uses TRBV11-2 and TRBJ2-4, with a weak D call TRBD1 (7 bases). The germline V and J ends were trimmed by 4 bases and 2 bases, with 15 bases remaining between them. This CDR3 has 16 residues. From germline, CDR1 is SGHAT and CDR2 FQNNGV. CDR3 protein: CASSWEAGGSKNIQYF. Here the CDR3 DNA reads TGTGCCAGCAGCTGGGAGGCAGGGGGGTCCAAAAACATTCAGTACTTC.

This clonotype was recorded many times. This chain links TRBV7-3 with TRBJ2-1, with TRBD2 identical over 11 bases. V gave up 4 bases and J gave up 0 bases; unmatched junction bases: 11. The CDR3 runs to 19 residues. CDR1 and CDR2 (germline): SGHTA, FQGTGA. The chain's CDR3 is CASSSPIAGGDLSYNEQFF. Here the CDR3 DNA reads TGTGCCAGCAGCTCCCCAATAGCGGGAGGGGATCTCTCCTACAATGAGCAGTTCTTC.

This clonotype was counted a few times. The V and J genes are TRBV5-5 and TRBJ1-1; no clear D. This CDR3 contains 14 residues. V was shortened by 6 bases and J by 1 base, with 13 bases between the two germline ends. CDR1 is SGHKS and CDR2 is YYEKEE in the germline V gene (reference sequence). CDR3 DNA: TGTGCCAGCATCCTTGAGGCAGGGAACACTGAAGCTTTCTTT. Protein product: CASILEAGNTEAFF.

The count of this clonotype is one. V is TRBV2 and J is TRBJ2-7; D unresolved. With 5 bases removed from V and 3 bases from J, the gap between germline ends came to 2 bases. Germline lookup yields CDR1 SNHLY and CDR2 FYNNEI. The CDR3 is 10 amino acids. CDR3 bases: TGTGCCAGCAGTAACTACGAGCAGTACGTC. Translating gives CASSNYEQYV.

Many counts were recorded for this clonotype. This chain joins TRBV5-6 and TRBJ2-1; 11 bases match TRBD1. V shed 1 base and J 7 bases; nucleotides not matched to a gene: 16. Germline loops: CDR1 SGHDT, CDR2 YYEEEE. CDR3 length: 19 amino acids. CDR3 amino acids: CASSLRWDLGTGGWNEQFF. Here the CDR3 DNA reads TGTGCCAGCAGCTTGAGGTGGGACCTTGGGACAGGGGGTTGGAATGAGCAGTTCTTC.

V gene TRBV28 combines with J gene TRBJ2-6; D is uncertain. CDR1 MDHEN and CDR2 SYDVKM come from the germline V gene. CDR3 length equals 17 residues. Trimming removed 3 bases from V and 0 bases from J, with 12 bases in between. In DNA form, the CDR3 reads TGTGCCAGCAGTTTTATCCTCCCCAACTCTGGGGCCAACGTCCTGACTTTC. This codes for CASSFILPNSGANVLTF. The whole variable domain, filled in from reference TRBV28 and TRBJ2-6, reads DVKVTQSSRYLVKRTGEKVFLECVQDMDHENMFWYRQDPGLGLRLIYFSYDVKMKEKGDIPEGYSVSREKKERFSLILESASTNQTSMYLCASSFILPNSGANVLTFGAGSRLTVL.

The chain couples TRBV10-1 to TRBJ2-1; D possibly corresponds to TRBD2 (6 bases). The ends were cut back, 4 bases at V and 8 bases at J, with 18 bases in the middle. The CDR3 has 15 amino acids. CDR1 and CDR2 from the germline V gene are WNHNN and SYGVQD (reference sequence). The CDR3 protein is CASSVRRLGSDEQFF. CDR3 bases: TGCGCCAGCAGTGTAAGGAGACTAGGATCGGATGAGCAGTTCTTC.